This T cell receptor beta chain emerged from a study of stem cell transplantation in POMP-related autoinflammatory disease. Study-level findings and limits: Across all analyzed T-cell subsets, patients with PRAID tended toward reduced diversity and increased clonality.

Sequencing was performed with immunoSEQ multiplex PCR; in TCRdb, only in-frame clones are kept and a portion is missing. Here the sample spans tens of thousands of clones, approximately 91% being singletons. Germline assignment: CDR1 MGHDK and CDR2 SYGVNS. The V and J ends lost 3 bases and 2 bases respectively, with 7 bases between them. The CDR3 runs to 14 residues. To note about this clone: Its antigen remains unknown.

The chain recombines TRBV25-1 with TRBJ1-4; D possibly corresponds to TRBD1 (5 bases). Sequencing used CD4+ T cells from PBMCs, obtained after stem cell transplantation. This TCR was recovered from a human patient with POMP-related autoinflammation and immune dysregulation (PRAID). Some T cells may be supplied by the graft donor. CDR3 nucleotides: TGTGCCAGCAGTGAGGGGGTGACTAATGAAAAACTGTTTTTT. Translation: CASSEGVTNEKLFF.